This T cell receptor beta chain was obtained from a study of early T cells in non-severe SARS-CoV-2 infection (dated by TCRdb to 2020 to 2022). Concerning the study at large: Because TCR sequencing was done on bulk RNA from unsorted whole blood, the alpha and beta chains could not be paired.

The library came from 5' RACE. TCRdb names NextSeq 500 as the instrument used. Unique molecular identifiers were attached to individual cDNA molecules in the TCR library protocol so that sequencing error and PCR bias could be corrected. Both TCR alpha and beta chains were sequenced, and tight co-correlation was observed between alpha and beta sequence abundances in each sample. The published analysis was carried out like this. Decombinator V4 was used to annotate TCR sequences for V gene, J gene and CDR3. TCRs were defined as expanded if a significant change between any two time points was detected under a Poisson model with p below 0.0001. TCR abundances were normalised to the total number of TCRs sequenced in each sample and reported as counts per million. TRAV1-2 paired with TRAJ12, TRAJ20 or TRAJ33 defined MAIT TCRs, while TRAV10 paired with TRAJ18 defined iNKT TCRs. A search of VDJdb, accessed on 1 November 2021, was run for TCRs annotated to CMV, EBV and SARS-CoV-2, with TCRs annotated for multiple antigens excluded. TCRdb trimmed the raw reads at Q25, called clones with MiXCR and kept productive beta chains. Merged by CDR3 protein, the rows form single entries marked with the most common genes and DNA. For this entry, the V and J calls and clone size follow TCRdb and not the study's own pipeline. This sample comprises about 84,000 distinct CDR3 sequences, about 12% of them detected only once. Roughly 3% of the sample lies in the top ten.

The study was a case-control design nested within a healthcare worker cohort in London, UK, with weekly nasopharyngeal swab PCR tests and blood sampling. Healthcare workers were enrolled in the week of the UK lockdown, from 23 to 31 March 2020, and were followed every week for up to 16 weeks. Paper-wide results and their limitations: VDJdb matching was skewed toward anti-spike CD8 responses, so virus-specific expansions were likely underestimated and private and CD4 specificities were missed.

This clonotype appeared a few times. Its cognate antigen has yet to be identified. Nothing much larger sits one base from this clone, and base qualities are not available. From the germline V gene, CDR1 is SNHLY and CDR2 is FYNNEI. The CDR3 numbers 16 residues from cysteine through phenylalanine. Only the CDR3 region is kept as DNA, spanning 48 bases read in frame from base 1. Germline trimming: 6 bases from V, 0 bases from J; junction bases outside gene matches: 8. The sequencing sample was made of whole blood. The TCR comes from an adult who was a healthcare worker with PCR-confirmed SARS-CoV-2 infection or an uninfected control (not recorded which). Recombination joined TRBV2 with TRBJ2-1; TRBD2 fits 7 bases in the junction. CDR3 sequence: CASRVLALSSYNEQFF. The nucleotide sequence reads TGTGCCAGCAGGGTACTAGCGTTGAGCTCCTACAATGAGCAGTTCTTC.